The text below deals with one T cell receptor (beta chain). The data are from a study of memory CD4+ T cells and cytomegalovirus serostatus. V was shortened by 6 bases and J by 1 base, with 9 bases between the two germline ends. The CDR3 consists of 13 residues. Germline-derived CDR1 and CDR2 are MNHEY and SVGAGI. Method: immunoSEQ multiplex PCR; TCRdb's copy keeps in-frame clones and lacks some. This sample has about 75,000 clones, with roughly 80% found just once. The sort gate was single viable CD3+CD4+CD8-CD45RO+ cells for memory CD4+ T cells. This TCR came from an adult in good health and CMV-seropositive. The chain uses TRBV6-5 and TRBJ1-2, with a tentative D call TRBD1 (5 bases). The sample taken for sequencing was memory CD4+ T cells from blood. The CDR3 reads CASSSGHNYGYTF. The CDR3 coding sequence is TGTGCCAGCAGCTCGGGGCATAACTATGGCTACACCTTC.